This T cell receptor beta chain came from a study of monozygotic twins with inflammatory bowel disease. Study-wide results and limits: Ultimately, a single strong signal or clonotype associated with IBD was not supported.

The V gene's germline CDR1 is SGHRS and CDR2 YFSETQ. CDR3 length: 13 residues. Each TCR library consumed approximately 3.5 ug of total RNA. Reanalyzing the 5' RACE reads, TCRdb keeps one entry per CDR3 protein, without DNA. Its listing shows about 350,000 distinct CDR3 sequences. With regard to this clonotype: Antigen: not known.

This receptor was taken from a human donor with ulcerative colitis or Crohn's disease, or a healthy co-twin of an affected twin (not recorded which). Specimen: blood. The chain combines TRBV5-1 with TRBJ1-1. The CDR3 reads CASSLDRTYEAFF.